This T cell receptor (beta chain) was recovered during a study of blood T cell repertoires in COVID-19. The CDR3 spans 18 residues. The V gene lost 0 bases and the J gene lost 4 bases, with 22 bases spanning the gap. Germline V gene sequence: CDR1 MNHNS, CDR2 SASEGT. Sequencing used immunoSEQ multiplex PCR; TCRdb keeps in-frame clones, though not all of them. The sample holds some 200,000 clones, 80% to 85% seen once. This clone is a singleton in its sample. The chain carries TRBV6-1 and TRBJ2-7, with TRBD1 as a possible D gene (6 bases). The sequenced sample consisted of peripheral blood. The sequence came from a woman in her thirties who had recovered from COVID-19. The CDR3 here is CASSEAAAGAVVGYEQYF. The CDR3 DNA is TGTGCCAGCAGTGAAGCGGCTGCAGGGGCTGTGGTCGGGTACGAGCAGTACTTC.